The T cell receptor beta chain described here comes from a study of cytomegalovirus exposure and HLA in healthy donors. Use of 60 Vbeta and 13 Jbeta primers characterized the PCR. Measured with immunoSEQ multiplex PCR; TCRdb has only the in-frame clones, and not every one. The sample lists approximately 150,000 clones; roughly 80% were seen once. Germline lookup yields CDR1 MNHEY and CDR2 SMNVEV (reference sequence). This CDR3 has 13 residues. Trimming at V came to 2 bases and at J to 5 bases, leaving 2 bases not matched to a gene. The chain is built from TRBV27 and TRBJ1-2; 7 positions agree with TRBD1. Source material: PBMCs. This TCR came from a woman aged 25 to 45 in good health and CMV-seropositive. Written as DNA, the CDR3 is TGTGCCAGCAGTTTACTACAGGGGTATGGCTACACCTTC. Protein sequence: CASSLLQGYGYTF.